The 18 T cell receptor beta chains below all came from one sample that was sequenced in a study of graft-versus-host responses after intestinal transplantation (dated by TCRdb to about 2021). This specimen's time point label, per the study, means: cells obtained before transplantation from donor or recipient. In mixed lymphocyte reactions, roughly 200,000 CFSE-labeled pre-transplant responders were plated with roughly 200,000 irradiated violet-dye-labeled stimulators and cultured for 6 days. Library generation was performed with the immunoSEQ multiplex PCR assay. In TCRdb, the immuneACCESS table is reduced to in-frame sequences with V and J assigned. These tables do not hold every clone; where another copy was compared, an unresolved V gene accounts for under half, and the others remain unexplained. In this sample the table shows 1,500 to 2,000 clones, roughly 40% of which occur a single time. 9% to 10% of the sample comes from the top ten.

The source was alloreactive CD8+ T cells from a mixed lymphocyte reaction culture, collected before transplantation. Explained via the paper, the cell subset or site label denotes: CFSE-low proliferating T cells sorted from roughly 6-day pre-transplant mixed lymphocyte reaction (GvH or HvG direction). Source of these receptors: a human patient who was an organ donor for intestinal transplantation.

The V call is TRBV21-1, the J call TRBJ1-3. TRBV21-1 is recorded as a pseudogene. This CDR3 has 15 amino acids. The CDR3 protein is CASSKRAPGGNTIYF. As DNA, the CDR3 is TGTGCCAGCAGCAAACGGGCCCCCGGTGGAAACACCATATATTTT.

The gene calls are TRBV7-2 and TRBJ2-5; possibly TRBD1 or TRBD2 for D (6 bases each). The CDR3 totals 18 residues. V dropped 3 bases and J dropped 5 bases, with 25 bases sitting between them. CDR1 and CDR2 (germline): SGHTA, FQGNSA. CDR3 amino acids: CASSFPLAPQGGGETQYF. The DNA for the CDR3 is TGTGCCAGCAGCTTCCCTTTAGCCCCACAGGGAGGAGGGGAGACCCAGTACTTC.

The gene calls are TRBV6-6 and TRBJ2-1, with D perhaps given as TRBD1 or TRBD2 (5 bases each). Looked up from germline, CDR1 is MNHNY and CDR2 is SVGAGI (reference sequence). V was pared by 5 bases and J by 2 bases, with 13 bases between. The CDR3 length is 15 residues. CDR3 sequence (DNA): TGTGCCAGCAGTGGGGACCACCCGCCCTACAATGAGCAGTTCTTC. The encoded protein is CASSGDHPPYNEQFF.

The CDR3 loop reads CASSLLPQYEQYF. The CDR3 DNA follows: TGTGCCAGCAGCTTATTACCACAATACGAGCAGTACTTC. The chain links TRBV7-6 to TRBJ2-5; D unresolved. The last part of the DNA fits TRBJ2-7 better; the J call may be wrong. This CDR3 is built from 13 residues. Germline V CDR1 and CDR2: SGHVS, FNYEAQ.

The chain employs TRBV28 and TRBJ1-2; TRBD1 might be the D (6 bases). This CDR3 spans 16 amino acids. V lost 1 base and J lost 3, with 15 bases in between. Germline V gene sequence: CDR1 MDHEN, CDR2 SYDVKM. CDR3: CASSLFRGSSDYGYTF. For the CDR3, the DNA is TGTGCCAGCAGTTTATTTAGGGGGTCCTCGGACTATGGCTACACCTTC.

The chain recombines TRBV7-3 with TRBJ2-7; no clear D. This CDR3 comprises 15 residues. Germline lookup yields CDR1 SGHTA and CDR2 FQGTGA. V lost 2 bases and J lost 2, with 13 bases in between. CDR3 amino acids: CASSLETAPTYEQYF. CDR3 DNA sequence: TGTGCCAGCAGCTTAGAGACCGCGCCCACCTACGAGCAGTACTTC.

The V and J genes are TRBV27 and TRBJ1-2; the match to TRBD1 covers 8 bases. CDR1 and CDR2 from the germline V gene are MNHEY and SMNVEV (reference sequence). V dropped 7 bases and J dropped 2; count of bases not matched to a gene: 6. The CDR3 has 14 amino acids. CDR3 DNA sequence: TGTGCCAGCACCAAAGGACAGGGCAACTATGGCTACACCTTC. Amino acids: CASTKGQGNYGYTF.

This clone occurred a few times. The chain is built from TRBV5-1 and TRBJ2-7, with TRBD2 as a possible D gene (7 bases). V lost 1 base, J lost 0 bases, and 11 bases lay in between. The CDR3 has 15 amino acids. The germline V gene encodes CDR1 SGHRS and CDR2 YFSETQ. The CDR3 DNA reads as TGCGCCAGCAGCTTGTGGCGGGGGCTCTCCTACGAGCAGTACTTC. It is translated as CASSLWRGLSYEQYF.

This clone was picked up a small number of times. This chain links TRBV4-3 with TRBJ1-2; no clear D gene. The CDR3 length is 14 residues. V gave up 1 base and J gave up 3 bases, with 9 bases separating them. From germline, CDR1 is LGHNA and CDR2 YSLEER. CDR3 nucleotide sequence: TGCGCCAGCAGCCAAGGCCAGTACCACTATGGCTACACCTTC. This gives the protein CASSQGQYHYGYTF.

This sequence joins TRBV6-9 and TRBJ2-6, with unresolved D. Germline V gene lookup returns CDR1 MNHGY and CDR2 SVAAGI. V was cut by 5 bases and J by 5 bases, with 25 bases left in between. CDR3 length: 19 amino acids. CDR3 DNA: TGTGCCAGCAGTGCAACCGCGCCTTACGACAAAAGTCGGGCCAACGTCCTGACTTTC. Translated: CASSATAPYDKSRANVLTF.

In nucleotides, the CDR3 is TGTGCCAGCAGCGTAGGAAGGTATGGCACTGAAGCTTTCTTT. It specifies CASSVGRYGTEAFF. The genes are TRBV9 and TRBJ1-1; no firm D call. CDR1 and CDR2 (germline): SGDLS, YYNGEE. Trimming took 0 bases from V and 4 from J, leaving 10 bases between them. CDR3 size: 14 residues.

This clone was seen a few times. The chain employs TRBV7-4 and TRBJ2-7, with D unresolved. In germline, CDR1 is SGHVT, CDR2 SQSDAQ. Between the trimmed V and J ends, which lost 4 bases and 6 bases, there was a span of 10 bases. The CDR3 runs to 12 residues. CDR3 residues: CASSYRPGEQYF. CDR3 nucleotide sequence: TGTGCCAGCAGCTATAGACCCGGCGAGCAGTACTTC. The full variable domain, its missing parts supplied by reference TRBV7-4 and TRBJ2-7, is GAGVSQSPRYKVAKRGRDVALRCDSISGHVTLYWYRQTLGQGSEVLTYSQSDAQRDKSGRPSGRFSAERPERSVSTLKIQRTEQGDSAVYLCASSYRPGEQYFGPGTRLTVT.

This clone has a single count. The CDR3: CASSQGTTHIEAFF. CDR3 nucleotide sequence: TGCGCCAGCAGCCAAGGAACGACCCATATTGAAGCTTTCTTT. V and J are TRBV4-1 and TRBJ1-1; unclear D gene. V was pared by 1 base and J by 7 bases, with 13 bases between. CDR1 MGHRA and CDR2 YSYEKL come from the germline V gene. The CDR3 runs 14 residues.

This clone is large. The chain has TRBV15 and TRBJ2-1; 7 bases are shared with TRBD2. The CDR3 sequence is 17 residues long. V shed 1 base and J 5 bases; nucleotides not matched to a gene: 11. Germline CDR1 LNHNV, CDR2 YYDKDF (reference sequence). Here the CDR3 DNA reads TGTGCCACCAGCAGAGGGGTCCAAGCGGGACCACACAATGAGCAGTTCTTC. It encodes CATSRGVQAGPHNEQFF.

CDR3 residues: CASSPNLAGGPDEQFF. In DNA, the CDR3 is TGCGCCAGCAGCCCTAATTTGGCGGGGGGGCCCGATGAGCAGTTCTTC. This sequence joins TRBV4-1 and TRBJ2-1; 9 nucleotides agree with TRBD2. CDR3 length: 16 residues. Trimming cost V 4 bases and J 8 bases; bases outside gene matches: 12. CDR1 and CDR2 (germline): MGHRA, YSYEKL.

This CDR3 reads CASSPPGQGAGEQYF. The CDR3 DNA follows: TGCGCCAGCAGCCCCCCGGGACAGGGGGCCGGTGAGCAGTACTTC. The chain joins TRBV4-1 to TRBJ2-7, with TRBD1 matching 12 bases. With V trimmed by 4 bases and J by 7 bases, 8 bases remained unmatched. The germline V gene has CDR1 MGHRA and CDR2 YSYEKL. CDR3 length equals 15 residues.

This clone was found once. The V and J genes are TRBV9 and TRBJ2-7, with D maybe TRBD1 (5 bases). The CDR3 runs to 15 residues. V was clipped by 0 bases and J by 0 bases, with 10 bases between them. Germline values: CDR1 SGDLS, CDR2 YYNGEE. This CDR3 reads CASSVVTVISYEQYF. DNA for the CDR3: TGTGCCAGCAGCGTAGTGACAGTTATCTCCTACGAGCAGTACTTC.

V and J are TRBV11-1 and TRBJ2-1; D is uncertain. This CDR3 is built from 12 residues. Trimming took off 3 bases at V and 3 bases at J, with 3 bases between the two ends. Germline V lookup: CDR1 SGHAT, CDR2 FQDESV (reference sequence). The CDR3, as DNA: TGTGCCAGCAGCTTGCACTACAATGAGCAGTTCTTC. Protein product: CASSLHYNEQFF.